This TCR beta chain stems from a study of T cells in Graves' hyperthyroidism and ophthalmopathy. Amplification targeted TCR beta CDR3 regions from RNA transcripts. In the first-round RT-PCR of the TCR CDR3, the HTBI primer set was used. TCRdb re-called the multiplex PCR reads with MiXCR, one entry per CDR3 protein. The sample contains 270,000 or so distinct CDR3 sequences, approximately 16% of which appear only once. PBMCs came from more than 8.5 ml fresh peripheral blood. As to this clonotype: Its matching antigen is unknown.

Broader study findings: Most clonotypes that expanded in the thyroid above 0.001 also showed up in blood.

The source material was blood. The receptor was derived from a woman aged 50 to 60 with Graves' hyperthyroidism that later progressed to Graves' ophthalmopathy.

The DNA for the CDR3 is TGCAGTGCAGTACTTGGACCTTCTGAAGCTTTCTTT. Translation gives CSAVLGPSEAFF. The chain couples TRBV20-1 to TRBJ1-1; D is unresolved. This CDR3 is 12 amino acids long. V was pared by 6 bases and J by 6 bases, with 14 bases between. Germline V gene data show CDR1 as DFQATT and CDR2 as SNEGSKA (reference sequence).